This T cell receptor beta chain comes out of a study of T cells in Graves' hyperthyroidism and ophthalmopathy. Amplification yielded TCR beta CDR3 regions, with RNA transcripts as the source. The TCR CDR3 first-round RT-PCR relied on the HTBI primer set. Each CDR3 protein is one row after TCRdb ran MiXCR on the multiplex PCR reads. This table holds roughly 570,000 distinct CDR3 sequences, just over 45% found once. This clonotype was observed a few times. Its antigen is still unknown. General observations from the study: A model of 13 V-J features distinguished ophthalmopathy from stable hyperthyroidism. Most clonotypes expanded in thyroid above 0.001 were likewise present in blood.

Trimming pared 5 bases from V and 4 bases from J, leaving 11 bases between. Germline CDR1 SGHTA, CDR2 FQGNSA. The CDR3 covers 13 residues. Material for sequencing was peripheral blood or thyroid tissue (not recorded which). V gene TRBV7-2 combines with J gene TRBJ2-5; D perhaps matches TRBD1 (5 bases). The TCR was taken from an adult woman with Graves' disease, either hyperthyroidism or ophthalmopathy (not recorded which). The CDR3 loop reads CASSHRQTETQYF. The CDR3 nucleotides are TGTGCCAGCAGCCATAGACAGACAGAGACCCAGTACTTC.